This is a list of T cell receptor beta chains from one sample in a study of blood T cell repertoires in COVID-19. Clones were sequenced by immunoSEQ multiplex PCR, and TCRdb holds only the in-frame ones, with some missing. This sample yields roughly 73,000 clones, of which approximately 90% are seen a single time; roughly 3.9% belongs to the top ten. The source material was peripheral blood. Source of these receptors: a man in his 70s with active COVID-19. Both conserved end residues are part of each CDR3. Each record gives: J gene, D gene, clone size, V gene, CDR3 DNA, CDR3 protein. D genes are given only for firm matches. For some rows the clone size is stated as once, few or many, or as a class when expanded; others skip it.

J gene: TRBJ2-3; D gene: -; clone size: -; V gene: TRBV7-8; CDR3 DNA: TGTGCCAGCAGCTTACCCCCGGGACTGGTACCCTCTCGTACGCAGTATTTT; CDR3 protein: CASSLPPGLVPSRTQYF
J gene: TRBJ2-3; D gene: -; clone size: -; V gene: TRBV4-3; CDR3 DNA: TGCGCCAGCAGCTGGGGCCACACAGATACGCAGTATTTT; CDR3 protein: CASSWGHTDTQYF
J gene: TRBJ2-5; D gene: -; clone size: -; V gene: TRBV27; CDR3 DNA: TGTGCCAGCAGTTTGCTGGGCGCGCAAGAGACCCAGTACTTC; CDR3 protein: CASSLLGAQETQYF
J gene: TRBJ2-1; D gene: TRBD2; clone size: -; V gene: TRBV19; CDR3 DNA: TGTGCCAGTAGTATTCGGTTGAGCGGGAGTGAGCAGTTCTTC; CDR3 protein: CASSIRLSGSEQFF
J gene: TRBJ1-1; D gene: -; clone size: -; V gene: TRBV6-6; CDR3 DNA: TGTGCCAGCAGTTACTCGGGGACACAAAACACTGAAGCTTTCTTT; CDR3 protein: CASSYSGTQNTEAFF
J gene: TRBJ2-4; D gene: -; clone size: -; V gene: TRBV7-8; CDR3 DNA: TGTGCCAGCAGCCCCCGACTGGGGGCGCAACTATTAGCCAAAAACATTCAGTACTTC; CDR3 protein: CASSPRLGAQLLAKNIQYF
J gene: TRBJ1-6; D gene: -; clone size: -; V gene: TRBV6-5; CDR3 DNA: TGTGCCAGCAGGCGGAGCTCCTATAATTCACCCCTCCACTTT; CDR3 protein: CASRRSSYNSPLHF
J gene: TRBJ1-1; D gene: -; clone size: -; V gene: TRBV21-1; CDR3 DNA: TGTGCCAGCAGCTCCACCGGGACAGGGGAGAACACTGAAGCTTTCTTT; CDR3 protein: CASSSTGTGENTEAFF
J gene: TRBJ1-1; D gene: -; clone size: -; V gene: TRBV30; CDR3 DNA: TGTGCCTGGAGCCGGGGGGGGAACACTGAAGCTTTCTTT; CDR3 protein: CAWSRGGNTEAFF
J gene: TRBJ1-3; D gene: TRBD1; clone size: -; V gene: TRBV9; CDR3 DNA: TGTGCCAGCAGCGTAGACCCGGGACAGATCTCTGGAAACACCATATATTTT; CDR3 protein: CASSVDPGQISGNTIYF
J gene: TRBJ2-7; D gene: -; clone size: medium-sized; V gene: TRBV7-9; CDR3 DNA: TGTGCCAGCAGCCCCGTACAGGGCGCCTACGAGCAGTACTTC; CDR3 protein: CASSPVQGAYEQYF
J gene: TRBJ2-5; D gene: -; clone size: -; V gene: TRBV3-1/TRBV3-2; CDR3 DNA: TGTGCCAGCAGCCAAGGGGCCCACGCGGGGACCCAGTACTTC; CDR3 protein: CASSQGAHAGTQYF
J gene: TRBJ2-7; D gene: TRBD1; clone size: -; V gene: TRBV19; CDR3 DNA: TGTGCCAGTAGTATGGGGACAGGCATCCACGAGCAGTACTTC; CDR3 protein: CASSMGTGIHEQYF
J gene: TRBJ1-1; D gene: -; clone size: -; V gene: TRBV12-3/TRBV12-4; CDR3 DNA: TGTGCCAGCAGTTTCCGTGAAGCTTTCTTT; CDR3 protein: CASSFREAFF
J gene: TRBJ1-2; D gene: TRBD1; clone size: -; V gene: TRBV5-1; CDR3 DNA: TGCGCCAGCACCCCCGGGCGGGACAGTCTTCACTATGGCTACACCTTC; CDR3 protein: CASTPGRDSLHYGYTF
J gene: TRBJ2-7; D gene: -; clone size: -; V gene: TRBV6-5; CDR3 DNA: TGTGCCAGCAGCCCCGGGACACCCTACGAGCAGTACTTC; CDR3 protein: CASSPGTPYEQYF
J gene: TRBJ2-3; D gene: TRBD2; clone size: -; V gene: TRBV3-1/TRBV3-2; CDR3 DNA: TGTGCCAGCAGCCCCCTGGGGAGCGGGGGAAGCACAGATACGCAGTATTTT; CDR3 protein: CASSPLGSGGSTDTQYF
J gene: TRBJ2-1; D gene: TRBD2; clone size: few; V gene: TRBV11-3; CDR3 DNA: TGTGCCAGCAGCCCCAGACTAGCGGCCGACAATGAGCAGTTCTTC; CDR3 protein: CASSPRLAADNEQFF